This T cell receptor (beta chain) was observed in a study of regulatory T cells in long-lasting Graves disease. Study information: With positive TSH receptor antibodies and over 5 years of antithyroid drugs, Graves' disease was considered persistent.

Building of the TCR beta libraries involved iRepertoire HTBI primers and Arm-PCR of CDR3 regions. TCRdb called the multiplex PCR reads again in MiXCR, with one record for every CDR3 protein. Among some 330,000 distinct CDR3 sequences listed, roughly 23% were seen once. Time point defined: persistent/refractory GD, antithyroid drugs over 5 years with positive TRAb. RNA isolated from PBMCs was used to make the TCR library. Study-wide findings and caveats: TCR diversity was lower in persistent Graves' patients than in newly diagnosed ones. Among persistent patients, a larger number of public clonotypes were shared (approximately 3,000) than among newly diagnosed patients (around 980).

This clonotype was recorded at least ten times. Antigen unknown. This material consisted of peripheral blood mononuclear cells (PBMCs), taken when the disease was refractory, from a patient treated with antithyroid drugs. This sequence was found in a woman aged 40 to 55 with Graves disease.

This CDR3 reads CASRELANYEQYF. CDR3 nucleotides: TGTGCCAGCAGGGAACTAGCGAACTACGAGCAGTACTTC. V gene TRBV28 combines with J gene TRBJ2-7, with 7 bases matching TRBD2. This CDR3 is 13 amino acids long. Germline CDR1 MDHEN, CDR2 SYDVKM. V lost 6 bases and J lost 3; bases outside the gene matches: 5.